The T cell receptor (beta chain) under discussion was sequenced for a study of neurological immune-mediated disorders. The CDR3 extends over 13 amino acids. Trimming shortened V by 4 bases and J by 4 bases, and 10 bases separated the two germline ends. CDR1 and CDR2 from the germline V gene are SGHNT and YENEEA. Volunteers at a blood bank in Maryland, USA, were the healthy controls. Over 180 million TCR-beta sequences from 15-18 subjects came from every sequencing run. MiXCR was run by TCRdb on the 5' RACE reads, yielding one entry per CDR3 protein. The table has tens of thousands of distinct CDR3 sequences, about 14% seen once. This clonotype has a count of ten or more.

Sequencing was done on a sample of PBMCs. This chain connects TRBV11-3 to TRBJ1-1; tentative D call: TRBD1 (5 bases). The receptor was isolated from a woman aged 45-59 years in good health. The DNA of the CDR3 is TGTGCCAGCAGCTCCGACAGTGGCACTGAAGCTTTCTTT. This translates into CASSSDSGTEAFF.